This T cell receptor beta chain was documented in a study of shared clonotypes between healthy human individuals. The study, taken as a whole, reports: Of the naive CD4 clonotypes, roughly 5% were shared across a handful of donors. Relative to memory subsets, naive subsets generally showed larger estimated richness.

Details on this clone: Its antigen remains unidentified.

CDR3 length: 15 residues. Per germline, CDR1 MRHNA and CDR2 SNTAGT. The V end was cut by 0 bases, the J end by 7 bases, with 13 bases between. Authors' processing steps: Sequence data from immunoSEQ were junction-only and lacked quality scores; consequently, filtering differed. Profiled with immunoSEQ multiplex PCR; TCRdb holds only in-frame clones, not every one. V and J calls and clone size are as listed in that table; D and trimming were resolved from the DNA. The table has around 2.1 million clones, roughly 91% seen once. CD8 cells classed as naive were CD45RO-negative and positively selected for CCR7, excluding terminally differentiated effector memory CD45RA+ cells.

The chain is built from TRBV6-4 and TRBJ1-5, with a tentative D call TRBD1 (5 bases). The source of this sequence is a man aged 18 to 29 in good health. Some clones in this sample may be carry-over from other donors' samples. The sequenced material came from naive CD8+ T cells from PBMCs. The CDR3 loop is CASSDSQGKGQPQHF. In nucleotides, the CDR3 is TGTGCCAGCAGTGACTCGCAGGGTAAGGGACAGCCCCAGCATTTT.